A single sample is the source of the 20 T cell receptor beta chains below, sequenced in a study of blood T cells in healthy people across ages. With a J-beta primer mix and a sample-barcoded 5' primer, a second PCR ran about 7 to 12 cycles. MiXCR, applied by TCRdb to the 5' RACE reads, yields one record per CDR3 protein. The sample includes 800,000 to 950,000 distinct CDR3 sequences, around 48% of them seen just once. Material for sequencing was blood. These receptors were obtained from a man aged 30 to 45 in good health.

There are a few counts of this clonotype. V is TRBV7-9 and J is TRBJ2-7; tentatively, D is TRBD1 (5 bases). Germline CDR1 reads SEHNR; CDR2 reads FQNEAQ (reference sequence). CDR3 size: 14 residues. The V end was cut by 2 bases, the J end by 1 base, with 9 bases between. The CDR3 DNA sequence: TGTGCCAGCAGCTTAAGAGCAGGGTCCTACGAGCAGTACTTC. It is translated as CASSLRAGSYEQYF. The complete variable domain, with remaining parts taken from reference TRBV7-9 and TRBJ2-7, reads DTGVSQNPRHKITKRGQNVTFRCDPISEHNRLYWYRQTLGQGPEFLTYFQNEAQLEKSRLLSDRFSAERPKGSFSTLEIQRTEQGDSAMYLCASSLRAGSYEQYFGPGTRLTVT.

The chain has TRBV5-1 and TRBJ2-3; TRBD1 is a possible D gene (5 bases). Deletions cut 5 bases from V and 1 base from J, with 11 bases between. CDR1 SGHRS and CDR2 YFSETQ come from the germline V gene. CDR3 size: 14 residues. The CDR3 coding sequence is TGCGCCAGCAGGCTGCAGGGCGGCACAGATACGCAGTATTTT. This codes for CASRLQGGTDTQYF. The variable domain in full, with the rest retrieved from reference TRBV5-1 and TRBJ2-3, is KAGVTQTPRYLIKTRGQQVTLSCSPISGHRSVSWYQQTPGQGLQFLFEYFSETQRNKGNFPGRFSGRQFSNSRSEMNVSTLELGDSALYLCASRLQGGTDTQYFGPGTRLTVL.

The chain employs TRBV11-2 and TRBJ1-4, with D perhaps matching TRBD1 (5 bases). V dropped 2 bases and J dropped 8 bases, with 15 bases sitting between them. Germline CDR1 is SGHAT and CDR2 is FQNNGV. CDR3 length: 15 amino acids. In nucleotides, the CDR3 is TGTGCCAGCAGCTTACGACGGTCGGGGGTGGAAAAACTGTTTTTT. Its translation: CASSLRRSGVEKLFF.

The V gene is TRBV14, the J gene TRBJ1-2, with unresolved D. This CDR3 is built from 13 residues. The V gene lost 1 base and the J gene lost 8 bases, with 11 bases spanning the gap. Germline V lookup: CDR1 SGHDN, CDR2 FVKESK. This CDR3 reads CASSQGPRSGYTF. The CDR3 nucleotides read TGTGCCAGCAGCCAAGGGCCCCGAAGCGGCTACACCTTC. Filled out from reference TRBV14 and TRBJ1-2, the complete variable domain reads EAGVTQFPSHSVIEKGQTVTLRCDPISGHDNLYWYRRVMGKEIKFLLHFVKESKQDESGMPNNRFLAERTGGTYSTLKVQPAELEDSGVYFCASSQGPRSGYTFGSGTRLTVV.

The genes are TRBV20-1 and TRBJ1-6; D not resolved. Germline CDR1 is DFQATT and CDR2 is SNEGSKA (reference sequence). CDR3 size: 13 residues. Trimming stripped 3 bases from V and 9 bases from J, with 12 bases between. The CDR3 loop reads CSASPGGGSPLHF. The DNA for the CDR3 is TGCAGTGCTAGCCCCGGCGGTGGTTCACCCCTCCACTTT.

The chain carries TRBV6-2 or TRBV6-3 and TRBJ1-5, with D perhaps TRBD1 (6 bases). V was clipped by 6 bases and J by 2 bases, with 8 bases between them. Germline V gives CDR1 MNHEY, CDR2 SVGEGT. The CDR3 sequence is 13 residues long. The CDR3 sequence is CASRDRRNQPQHF. The CDR3 DNA reads TGTGCCAGCAGAGACAGGCGCAATCAGCCCCAGCATTTT.

The rearrangement joins TRBV2 to TRBJ1-1, with D tentatively TRBD1 (5 bases). Between the trimmed V and J ends, which lost 7 bases and 1 base, there was a span of 13 bases. Per the germline V gene, CDR1 is SNHLY and CDR2 is FYNNEI. CDR3 length equals 14 residues. The CDR3 here is CASKECGGNTEAFF. DNA of the CDR3: TGTGCCAGCAAAGAATGCGGGGGGAACACTGAAGCTTTCTTT.

This clonotype appeared a few times. The chain carries TRBV10-2 and TRBJ2-3, with TRBD1 matching over 9 bases. The CDR3 length is 20 residues. Germline loops: CDR1 WSHSY, CDR2 SAAADI. V lost 0 bases and J lost 3; bases outside the gene matches: 16. Here the CDR3 reads CASSESLSPRTGVGTDTQYF. The CDR3 DNA is TGCGCCAGCAGTGAGTCGTTAAGCCCCCGGACAGGGGTCGGGACAGATACGCAGTATTTT.

The V call is TRBV11-3, the J call TRBJ2-5, with D possibly called TRBD1 or TRBD2 (7 bases each). The V end lost 3 bases, the J end lost 3 bases, and 17 bases lay between the germline ends. The CDR3 spans 16 residues. Per the germline V gene, CDR1 is SGHNT and CDR2 is YENEEA. The CDR3 loop reads CASSFRARGGEETQYF. The CDR3 DNA follows: TGTGCCAGCAGCTTCCGGGCCAGGGGGGGTGAAGAGACCCAGTACTTC.

This clonotype came up many times. V and J are TRBV5-1 and TRBJ2-3; 7 bases are shared with TRBD2. V was pared by 0 bases and J by 4 bases, with 11 bases of the junction left unmatched. The germline V gene encodes CDR1 SGHRS and CDR2 YFSETQ. The CDR3 sequence is 17 residues long. The CDR3 DNA reads TGCGCCAGCAGCTTGGAGCCCCCAGGCGGGGGTGCAGATACGCAGTATTTT. Residues: CASSLEPPGGGADTQYF.

The V and J genes are TRBV27 and TRBJ2-1; D is ambiguous. The V gene lost 0 bases and the J gene lost 9 bases, with 9 bases spanning the gap. Germline lookup yields CDR1 MNHEY and CDR2 SMNVEV (reference sequence). The CDR3 sequence is 13 residues long. DNA for the CDR3: TGTGCCAGCAGTTTATCGGGAATCGGTGAGCAGTTCTTC. It yields the protein CASSLSGIGEQFF.

The sample holds a few counts of this clonotype. The chain carries TRBV11-1 and TRBJ2-1; 14 bases are shared with TRBD2. The CDR3 covers 17 residues. J gave up 1 base and V 5 bases, and 4 bases lay outside the gene matches. Germline CDR1 SGHAT, CDR2 FQDESV (reference sequence). CDR3 region: CASSQGLAGGSYNEQFF. The CDR3, as DNA: TGTGCCAGCAGCCAAGGACTAGCGGGGGGATCCTACAATGAGCAGTTCTTC.

The chain uses TRBV6-2 or TRBV6-3 and TRBJ2-1; D may match TRBD1 or TRBD2 (6 bases each). Trimming removed 0 bases from V and 5 bases from J, with 14 bases in between. The CDR3 totals 16 residues. CDR1 MNHEY and CDR2 SVGEGT come from the germline V gene. The CDR3 region is CASSYSVMGGDNEQFF. The CDR3 bases are TGTGCCAGCAGTTACTCGGTAATGGGGGGCGACAATGAGCAGTTCTTC.

This sequence joins TRBV19 and TRBJ1-5; the match to TRBD1 covers 8 bases. Trimming cost V 1 base and J 2 bases; bases outside gene matches: 10. The CDR3 loop spans 18 amino acids. Per germline, CDR1 LNHDA and CDR2 SQIVND (reference sequence). CDR3 sequence: CASSIARAGGRRNQPQHF. CDR3 nucleotides: TGTGCCAGTAGTATAGCCCGGGCAGGGGGCCGCCGCAATCAGCCCCAGCATTTT. Using reference TRBV19 and TRBJ1-5 for the parts outside the CDR3, the full variable domain is DGGITQSPKYLFRKEGQNVTLSCEQNLNHDAMYWYRQDPGQGLRLIYYSQIVNDFQKGDIAEGYSVSREKKESFPLTVTSAQKNPTAFYLCASSIARAGGRRNQPQHFGDGTRLSIL.

This clonotype was detected only a few times. This rearrangement joins TRBV27 to TRBJ2-7, with D possibly matching TRBD2 (5 bases). From germline, CDR1 is MNHEY and CDR2 SMNVEV (reference sequence). The CDR3 is made up of 14 amino acids. The V gene lost 3 bases and the J gene lost 5 bases, with 14 bases spanning the gap. CDR3 protein: CASSFTRAFDEQYF. The CDR3 DNA sequence: TGTGCCAGCAGTTTTACTAGAGCCTTCGACGAGCAGTACTTC.

This clonotype was counted between two and nine times. CDR3 in DNA: TGCGCCAGCAGCCAGGAAGGGGGTTCAGATACGCAGTATTTT. Translating gives CASSQEGGSDTQYF. The rearrangement links TRBV4-3 to TRBJ2-3; D perhaps matches TRBD1 (6 bases). The V end lost 3 bases, the J end lost 4 bases, and 11 bases lay between the germline ends. Germline-derived CDR1 and CDR2 are LGHNA and YSLEER. CDR3 length: 14 residues.

This chain uses TRBV5-6 with TRBJ2-2, with D unclear. V was shortened by 3 bases and J by 4 bases, with 16 bases between the two germline ends. This CDR3 spans 16 amino acids. From germline, CDR1 is SGHDT and CDR2 YYEEEE. The CDR3 bases are TGTGCCAGCAGCTCTGGCTCCGGTTATGCCACCGGGGAGCTGTTTTTT. As protein: CASSSGSGYATGELFF. Filled out from reference TRBV5-6 and TRBJ2-2, the complete variable domain reads DAGVTQSPTHLIKTRGQQVTLRCSPKSGHDTVSWYQQALGQGPQFIFQYYEEEERQRGNFPDRFSGHQFPNYSSELNVNALLLGDSALYLCASSSGSGYATGELFFGEGSRLTVL.

This clonotype was detected a few times. V usage is TRBV14 and J usage is TRBJ2-7; 9 nucleotides agree with TRBD1. CDR1 and CDR2 (germline): SGHDN, FVKESK. V lost 4 bases to trimming and J lost 3 bases; unmatched junction nucleotides: 4. The length of the CDR3 is 14 residues. The CDR3 sequence is CASSRTGEVYEQYF. For the CDR3, the DNA is TGTGCCAGCAGCCGGACAGGGGAGGTCTACGAGCAGTACTTC.

This clonotype was counted only a few times. The chain joins TRBV7-9 to TRBJ2-7, with 11 nucleotides matching TRBD2. The V gene's germline CDR1 is SEHNR and CDR2 FQNEAQ (reference sequence). With 1 base clipped from V and 4 bases from J, the junction kept 3 bases outside the gene matches. This CDR3 has 15 residues. The CDR3 region is CASSLETSGEYEQYF. Written as DNA, the CDR3 is TGTGCCAGCAGCTTAGAGACTAGCGGGGAATACGAGCAGTACTTC.

The chain is built from TRBV6-1 and TRBJ2-5; 11 bases are a match to TRBD1. CDR1 MNHNS and CDR2 SASEGT come from the germline V gene. The CDR3 spans 15 residues. Trimming at V came to 6 bases and at J to 1 base, leaving 4 bases not matched to a gene. CDR3 protein: CASRSGTGGQETQYF. CDR3 DNA: TGTGCCAGCAGATCCGGGACAGGGGGCCAAGAGACCCAGTACTTC.